The clone carrying this TCR beta chain showed up many times. By definition, stable hyperthyroidism involved no ophthalmopathy within 18 months of follow-up. Exclusion covered patients with other autoimmune diseases or uncontrolled infections (as well as pregnancy or lactation). Patients were diagnosed from clinical symptoms, serum thyroxine, TRAb, thyroid ultrasound and orbital computed tomography. A volume of approximately 10 ml of fresh peripheral blood supplied the PBMCs. The data belong to a study of Graves' ophthalmopathy and Graves' hyperthyroidism. Between the trimmed V and J ends, which lost 6 bases and 1 base, there was a span of 6 bases. The CDR3 consists of 12 residues. Scientists amplified the TCR beta CDR3 regions from RNA transcripts. After a first-round RT-PCR with HTBI primers, a second-round multiplex PCR was run. TCRdb reprocessed the multiplex PCR reads via MiXCR and lists one record per CDR3 protein. The data show roughly 400,000 distinct CDR3 sequences, 15% seen once.

Input material: peripheral blood. The chain recombines TRBV12-3 or TRBV12-4 with TRBJ1-1, with no clear D. The receptor was derived from a woman between 18 and 29 years old with stable Graves' hyperthyroidism. The DNA for the CDR3 is TGTGCCAGCAGCTTCGGGAACACTGAAGCTTTCTTT. Translated: CASSFGNTEAFF.